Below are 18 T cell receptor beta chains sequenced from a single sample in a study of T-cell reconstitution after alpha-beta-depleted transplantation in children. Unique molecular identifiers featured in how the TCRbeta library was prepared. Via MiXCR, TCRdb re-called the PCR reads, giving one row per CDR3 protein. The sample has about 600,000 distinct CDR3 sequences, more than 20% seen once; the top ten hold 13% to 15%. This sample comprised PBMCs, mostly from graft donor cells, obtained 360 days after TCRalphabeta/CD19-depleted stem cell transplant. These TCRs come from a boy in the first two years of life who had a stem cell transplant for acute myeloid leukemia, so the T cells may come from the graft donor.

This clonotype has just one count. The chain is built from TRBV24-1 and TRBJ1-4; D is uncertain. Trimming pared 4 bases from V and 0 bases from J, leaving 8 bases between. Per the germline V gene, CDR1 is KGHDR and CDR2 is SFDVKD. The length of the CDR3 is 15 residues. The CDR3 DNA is TGTGCCACCAGTGACCGCGACGCAACTAATGAAAAACTGTTTTTT. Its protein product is CATSDRDATNEKLFF.

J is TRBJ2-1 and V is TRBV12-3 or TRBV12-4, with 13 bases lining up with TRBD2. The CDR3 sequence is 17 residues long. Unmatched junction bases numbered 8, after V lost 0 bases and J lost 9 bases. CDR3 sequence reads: CASSLAPGLAGKGEQFF. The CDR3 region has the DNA TGTGCCAGCAGTTTAGCGCCGGGACTAGCGGGGAAGGGTGAGCAGTTCTTC.

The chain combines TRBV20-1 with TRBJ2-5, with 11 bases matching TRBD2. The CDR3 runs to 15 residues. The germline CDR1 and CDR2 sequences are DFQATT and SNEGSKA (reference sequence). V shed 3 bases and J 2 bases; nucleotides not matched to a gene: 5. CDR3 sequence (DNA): TGCAGTGCTAGCCGATCTAGCGGGGGGCAAGAGACCCAGTACTTC. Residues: CSASRSSGGQETQYF.

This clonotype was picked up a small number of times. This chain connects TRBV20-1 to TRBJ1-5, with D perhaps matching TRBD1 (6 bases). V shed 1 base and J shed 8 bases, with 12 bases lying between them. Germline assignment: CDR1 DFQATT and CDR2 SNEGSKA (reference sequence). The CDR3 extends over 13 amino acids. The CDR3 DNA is TGCAGTGCTAGAGGGGGCGGGGGCAAGCCCCAGCATTTT. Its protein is CSARGGGGKPQHF.

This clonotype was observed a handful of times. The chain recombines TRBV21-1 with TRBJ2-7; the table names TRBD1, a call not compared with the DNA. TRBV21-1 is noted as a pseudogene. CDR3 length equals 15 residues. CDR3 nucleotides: TGTGCCAGCAGCCCTCCAGCAGGGGCCCATTACGAGCAGTACGTC. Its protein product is CASSPPAGAHYEQYV.

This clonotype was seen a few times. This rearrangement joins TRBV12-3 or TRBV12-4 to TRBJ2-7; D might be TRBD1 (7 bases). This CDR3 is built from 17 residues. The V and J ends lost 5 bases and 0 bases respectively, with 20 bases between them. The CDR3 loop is CASSPPRQGGLSYEQYF. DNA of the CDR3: TGTGCCAGCAGTCCACCTCGGCAGGGGGGCCTCTCCTACGAGCAGTACTTC.

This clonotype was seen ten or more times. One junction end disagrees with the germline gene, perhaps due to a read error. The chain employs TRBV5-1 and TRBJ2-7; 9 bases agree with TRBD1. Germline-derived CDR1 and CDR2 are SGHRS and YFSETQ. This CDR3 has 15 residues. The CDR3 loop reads CASSSPGQGTYEQYF. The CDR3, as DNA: TGTGCCAGCAGTTCTCCGGGACAGGGAACCTACGAGCAGTACTTC. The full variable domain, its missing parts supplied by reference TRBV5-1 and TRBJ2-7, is KAGVTQTPRYLIKTRGQQVTLSCSPISGHRSVSWYQQTPGQGLQFLFEYFSETQRNKGNFPGRFSGRQFSNSRSEMNVSTLELGDSALYLCASSSPGQGTYEQYFGPGTRLTVT.

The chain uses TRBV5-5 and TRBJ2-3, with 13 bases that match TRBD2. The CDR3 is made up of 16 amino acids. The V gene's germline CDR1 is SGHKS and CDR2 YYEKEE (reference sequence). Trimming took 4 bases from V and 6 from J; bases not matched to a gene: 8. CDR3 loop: CASSQGLAGIQDTQYF. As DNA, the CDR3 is TGTGCCAGCAGCCAGGGACTAGCGGGGATTCAGGATACGCAGTATTTT.

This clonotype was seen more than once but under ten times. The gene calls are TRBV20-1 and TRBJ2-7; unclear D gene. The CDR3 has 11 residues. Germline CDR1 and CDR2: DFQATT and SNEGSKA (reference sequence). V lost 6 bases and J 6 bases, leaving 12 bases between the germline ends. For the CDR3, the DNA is TGCAGTGCCCGAGAGTTCGGCGAGCAGTACGTC. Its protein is CSAREFGEQYV.

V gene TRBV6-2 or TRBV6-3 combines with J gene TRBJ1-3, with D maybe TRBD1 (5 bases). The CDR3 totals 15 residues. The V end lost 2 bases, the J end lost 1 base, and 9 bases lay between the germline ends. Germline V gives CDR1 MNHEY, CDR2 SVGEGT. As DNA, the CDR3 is TGTGCCAGCAGTTACGGGGGAAGGTCTGGAAACACCATATATTTT. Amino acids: CASSYGGRSGNTIYF.

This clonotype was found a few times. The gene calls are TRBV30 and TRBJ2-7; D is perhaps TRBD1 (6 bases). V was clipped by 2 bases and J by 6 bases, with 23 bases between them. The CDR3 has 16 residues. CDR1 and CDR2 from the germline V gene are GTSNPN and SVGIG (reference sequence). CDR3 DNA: TGTGCCTGGAGTCCGACCAGTCGGGCAGGGGTGTTCGAGCAGTACTTC. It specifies CAWSPTSRAGVFEQYF.

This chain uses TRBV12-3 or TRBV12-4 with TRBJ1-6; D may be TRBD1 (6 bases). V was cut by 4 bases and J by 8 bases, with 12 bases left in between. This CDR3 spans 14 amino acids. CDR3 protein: CASSSISGDSPLHF. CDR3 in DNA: TGTGCCAGCAGTTCAATTTCAGGGGATTCACCCCTCCACTTT.

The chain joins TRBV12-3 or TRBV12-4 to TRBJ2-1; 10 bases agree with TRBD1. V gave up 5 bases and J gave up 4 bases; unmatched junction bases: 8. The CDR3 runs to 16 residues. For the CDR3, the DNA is TGTGCCAGCAGTCCATCCGGGACAGGGGTGTACAATGAGCAGTTCTTC. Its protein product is CASSPSGTGVYNEQFF.

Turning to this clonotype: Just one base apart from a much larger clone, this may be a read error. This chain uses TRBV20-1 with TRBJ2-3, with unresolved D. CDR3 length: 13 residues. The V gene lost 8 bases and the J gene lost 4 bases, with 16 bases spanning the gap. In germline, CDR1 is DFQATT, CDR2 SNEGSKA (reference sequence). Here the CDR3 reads CSLSPNAADTQYF. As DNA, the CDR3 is TGCAGTCTCTCCCCAAACGCCGCAGATACGCAGTATTTT.

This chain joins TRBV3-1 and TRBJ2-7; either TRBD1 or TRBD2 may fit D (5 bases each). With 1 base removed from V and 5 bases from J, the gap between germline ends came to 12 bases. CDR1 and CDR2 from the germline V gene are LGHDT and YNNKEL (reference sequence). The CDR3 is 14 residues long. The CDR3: CASSQGGTFHEQYV. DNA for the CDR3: TGTGCCAGCAGCCAAGGGGGGACGTTTCACGAGCAGTACGTC.

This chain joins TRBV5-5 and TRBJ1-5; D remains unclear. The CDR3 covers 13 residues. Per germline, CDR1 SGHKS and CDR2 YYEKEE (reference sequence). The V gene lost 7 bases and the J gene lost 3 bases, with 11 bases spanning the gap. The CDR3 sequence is CASAHFPNQPQHF. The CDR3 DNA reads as TGTGCCAGCGCCCATTTCCCCAATCAGCCCCAGCATTTT.

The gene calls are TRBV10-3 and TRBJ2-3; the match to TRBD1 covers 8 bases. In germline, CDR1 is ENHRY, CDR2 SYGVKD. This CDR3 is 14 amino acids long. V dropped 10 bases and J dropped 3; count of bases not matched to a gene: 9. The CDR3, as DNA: TGTGCCACCCAGGGGGCAGGGGGAACAGATACGCAGTATTTT. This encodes CATQGAGGTDTQYF.

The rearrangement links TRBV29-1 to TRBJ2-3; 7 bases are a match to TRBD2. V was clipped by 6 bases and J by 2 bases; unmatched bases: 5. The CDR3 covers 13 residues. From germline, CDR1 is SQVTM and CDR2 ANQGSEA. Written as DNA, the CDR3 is TGCAGCGTCTGGGAGGGTTCCACAGATACGCAGTATTTT. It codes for CSVWEGSTDTQYF.